This T cell receptor beta chain was observed in a study of CD8 T cells in cerebrospinal fluid in Alzheimer's disease. This clonotype is classed as large by frequency. CSF cells were profiled by 10X single-cell V(D)J and 5' expression. From its re-call of the 10x single-cell sequencing reads, TCRdb lists each CDR3 protein once, without DNA. This sample lists several hundred distinct CDR3 sequences; its ten largest clones have about 11%. This CDR3 has 14 residues. Every participant was in good physical condition without acute infectious disease. This TCR was sampled from a human donor with Parkinson's disease. Material: cerebrospinal fluid. The chain carries TRBV12-3 or TRBV12-4 and TRBJ2-3; TCRdb reports TRBD1, a call that lacks DNA to check it against. The CDR3 loop is CASRYTGSTDTQYF.